This TCR beta chain emerged from a study of control samples from healthy donors and cancer patients. Libraries were prepared by immunoSEQ multiplex PCR; TCRdb keeps only in-frame clonotypes and omits some of them. The table shows roughly 50,000 clones, with approximately 94% occurring only once. The CDR3 is 13 amino acids. The ends were cut back, 3 bases at V and 3 bases at J, with 9 bases in the middle. In germline, CDR1 is ENHRY, CDR2 SYGVKD. Material: PBMCs. The TCR sequence derives from a man in his thirties or forties with colorectal cancer. The chain couples TRBV10-3 to TRBJ2-7; D is possibly TRBD1 (5 bases). The CDR3 nucleotides are TGTGCCATCAGTGAAGACAGAGACTACGAGCAGTACGTC. Residues: CAISEDRDYEQYV.